This T cell receptor (beta chain) was recorded in a study of T cells in Graves' hyperthyroidism and ophthalmopathy. General study findings and limits: Stable hyperthyroidism was separated from ophthalmopathy by a model based on 13 V-J features. Most expanded thyroid clonotypes above 0.001 recurred in blood.

Stable disease denoted Graves' hyperthyroidism without ophthalmopathy progression within 18 months. The study based diagnoses on clinical symptoms, serum thyroxine and TRAb, thyroid ultrasound and orbital computed tomography. This clonotype was observed a handful of times. Its specificity is not known. RNA transcripts gave rise to amplified TCR beta CDR3 regions. A set of HTBI primers served as the primers for a first-round RT-PCR of the TCR CDR3. One entry per CDR3 protein, called by TCRdb with MiXCR from the multiplex PCR reads. This sample has under 700,000 distinct CDR3 sequences, with about 43% found just once. V dropped 5 bases and J dropped 9 bases, with 14 bases sitting between them. The CDR3 loop spans 14 amino acids.

The chain is built from TRBV12-3 or TRBV12-4 and TRBJ1-6; D is ambiguous. This TCR was sampled from a woman in her late teens or twenties with Graves' hyperthyroidism. Sequencing input: peripheral blood or thyroid tissue (not recorded which). This CDR3 is CASSRKSEVSPLHF. The CDR3 nucleotides read TGTGCCAGCAGTCGTAAGAGCGAGGTTTCACCCCTCCACTTT.